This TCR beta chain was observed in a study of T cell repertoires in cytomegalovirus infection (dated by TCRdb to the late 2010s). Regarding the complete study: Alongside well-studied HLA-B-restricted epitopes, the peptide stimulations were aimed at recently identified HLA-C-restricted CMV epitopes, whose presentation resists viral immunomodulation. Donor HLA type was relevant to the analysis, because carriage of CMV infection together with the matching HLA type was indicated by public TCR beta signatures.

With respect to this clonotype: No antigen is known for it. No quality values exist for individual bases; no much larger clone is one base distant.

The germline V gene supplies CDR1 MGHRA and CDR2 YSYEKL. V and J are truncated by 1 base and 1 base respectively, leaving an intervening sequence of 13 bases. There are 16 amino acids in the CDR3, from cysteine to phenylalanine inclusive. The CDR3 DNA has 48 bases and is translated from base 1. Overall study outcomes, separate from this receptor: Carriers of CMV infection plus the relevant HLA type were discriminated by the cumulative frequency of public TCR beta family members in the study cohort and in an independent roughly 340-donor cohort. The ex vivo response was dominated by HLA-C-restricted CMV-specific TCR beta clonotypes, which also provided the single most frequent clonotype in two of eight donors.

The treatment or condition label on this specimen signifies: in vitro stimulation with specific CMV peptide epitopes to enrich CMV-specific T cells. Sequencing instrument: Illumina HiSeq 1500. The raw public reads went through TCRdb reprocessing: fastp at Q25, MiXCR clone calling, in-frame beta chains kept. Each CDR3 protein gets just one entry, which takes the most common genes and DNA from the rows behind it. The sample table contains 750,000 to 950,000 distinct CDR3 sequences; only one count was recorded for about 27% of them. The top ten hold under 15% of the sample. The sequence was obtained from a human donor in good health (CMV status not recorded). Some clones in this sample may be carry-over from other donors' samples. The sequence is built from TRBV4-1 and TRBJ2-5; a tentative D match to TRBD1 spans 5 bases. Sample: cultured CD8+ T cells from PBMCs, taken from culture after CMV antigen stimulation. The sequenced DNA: TGCGCCAGCAGCCAAGGGGGCACGGACGCCCAAGAGACCCAGTACTTC. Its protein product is CASSQGGTDAQETQYF.